This T cell receptor beta chain was sequenced for a study of T-cell memory formation after mild COVID-19. General study results and limits: Contracting CD4+ clones sat mainly in CM and EM; CD8+ in EMRA. There were some responding clones in pre-infection memory, which suggested that cross-reactive memory had joined.

V lost 4 bases, J lost 6 bases, and 10 bases lay in between. The CDR3 runs to 13 residues. The sample holds a few counts of this clonotype. As yet, its antigen is unknown. In TCRdb, the 5' RACE reads were re-called with MiXCR into one record per CDR3 protein. Of fewer than 450,000 distinct CDR3 sequences in the sample, under 25% were seen once. The sequencing input was PBMCs or a T cell subset sorted from them (not recorded which). This TCR came from an adult woman who had mild COVID-19 (a few samples of this study predate the infection). Cell type and time point are not known. V gene TRBV12-3 or TRBV12-4 combines with J gene TRBJ2-1; D unclear. The CDR3 bases are TGTGCCAGCAGTTATGGTGAATCCAATGAGCAGTTCTTC. It encodes CASSYGESNEQFF.